This T cell receptor beta chain stems from a study of cytotoxic CD8 clonotypes in ibrutinib-treated CLL. Across the study: Patients gave response samples after a median about eleven months of treatment, range 6 to 36. Study-wide findings and caveats: Public clonotypes were rare and shrank or held steady on treatment.

About this clone itself: Antigen: not known.

Sequencing used immunoSEQ multiplex PCR; TCRdb keeps in-frame clones, though not all of them. The table lists hundreds of thousands of clones, 75% to 85% of them singletons. Germline trimming cut 6 bases from V and 2 bases from J; bases unmatched to any gene: 4. Germline CDR1 reads LGHNT; CDR2 reads FRNRAP. CDR3 length: 15 residues. V gene TRBV12-5 combines with J gene TRBJ2-3; TRBD2 aligns across 11 bases. Here the sequenced sample was PBMCs, taken after 12 months of ibrutinib treatment. This clonotype was obtained from a human donor with chronic lymphocytic leukemia. The DNA for the CDR3 is TGTGCTAGTGGGCCGGGACTAGCGGACACAGATACGCAGTATTTT. Translation: CASGPGLADTDTQYF. Full variable domain (outside the CDR3, taken from reference TRBV12-5 and TRBJ2-3): DARVTQTPRHKVTEMGQEVTMRCQPILGHNTVFWYRQTMMQGLELLAYFRNRAPLDDSGMPKDRFSAEMPDATLATLKIQPSEPRDSAVYFCASGPGLADTDTQYFGPGTRLTVL.